This is a list of T cell receptor beta chains from one sample in a study of cytomegalovirus exposure and HLA in healthy donors. Method: immunoSEQ multiplex PCR; TCRdb's copy keeps in-frame clones and lacks some. Of tens of thousands of clones in the sample, more than 75% were seen once. Specimen: PBMCs. Source of these receptors: a man aged 25 to 40 in good health and CMV-seropositive. Both conserved end residues are part of each CDR3. The order of the fields is D gene, clone size, V gene, J gene, CDR3 protein, CDR3 DNA. The D gene is left open where the match is weak. Clone size is not always given. Where it is, it says once, few, many or a class for expanded clones.

D: NA; size: once; V: TRBV4-1; J: TRBJ1-1; CDR3: CASSRRQVSYTEAFF; DNA: TGCGCCAGCAGCCGCCGACAGGTCTCGTACACTGAAGCTTTCTTT
D: TRBD1; size: NA; V: TRBV5-1; J: TRBJ2-7; CDR3: CASSLGGQGVHEQYF; DNA: TGCGCCAGCAGCTTGGGGGGACAGGGGGTCCACGAGCAGTACTTC
D: TRBD1; size: NA; V: TRBV4-1; J: TRBJ1-5; CDR3: CASSQTGPLVPGEPQHF; DNA: TGCGCCAGCAGCCAGACAGGGCCGTTGGTCCCGGGGGAGCCCCAGCATTTT
D: NA; size: NA; V: TRBV7-6; J: TRBJ2-3; CDR3: CASSLVRQELTDTQYF; DNA: TGTGCCAGCAGCTTAGTGCGACAGGAGCTCACAGATACGCAGTATTTT
D: NA; size: once; V: TRBV27; J: TRBJ2-5; CDR3: CASSSRSPTETQYF; DNA: TGTGCCAGCAGTTCGAGATCCCCAACGGAGACCCAGTACTTC
D: NA; size: NA; V: TRBV7-2; J: TRBJ2-4; CDR3: CASSPHRGEAKNIQYF; DNA: TGTGCCAGCAGCCCACACCGCGGGGAAGCCAAAAACATTCAGTACTTC
D: TRBD1; size: NA; V: TRBV2; J: TRBJ1-2; CDR3: CASSVDRANYGYTF; DNA: TGTGCCAGCAGCGTAGACAGGGCGAACTATGGCTACACCTTC
D: TRBD1; size: NA; V: TRBV6-5; J: TRBJ1-4; CDR3: CASSYSGTGVEKLFF; DNA: TGTGCCAGCAGTTATTCCGGGACAGGGGTCGAAAAACTGTTTTTT
D: NA; size: NA; V: TRBV28; J: TRBJ2-1; CDR3: CASSFADGDYEQFF; DNA: TGTGCCAGCAGTTTTGCAGACGGGGATTATGAGCAGTTCTTC
D: NA; size: NA; V: TRBV7-9; J: TRBJ2-1; CDR3: CASSKDTSYNEQFF; DNA: TGTGCCAGCAGCAAGGACACCTCCTACAATGAGCAGTTCTTC
D: TRBD2; size: NA; V: TRBV5-1; J: TRBJ2-5; CDR3: CASSPTSVQETQYF; DNA: TGCGCCAGCAGCCCCACTAGCGTCCAAGAGACCCAGTACTTC
D: TRBD2; size: NA; V: TRBV9; J: TRBJ2-1; CDR3: CASSATSGRVYNEQFF; DNA: TGTGCCAGCAGCGCGACTAGCGGGAGGGTCTACAATGAGCAGTTCTTC
D: NA; size: NA; V: TRBV5-5; J: TRBJ2-7; CDR3: CASQLGGSVYEQYF; DNA: TGTGCCAGCCAGCTAGGGGGTTCTGTCTACGAGCAGTACTTC
D: NA; size: few; V: TRBV29-1; J: TRBJ2-7; CDR3: CSAKRGSFGEQYF; DNA: TGCAGCGCCAAGAGGGGGTCCTTTGGCGAGCAGTACTTC
D: TRBD1; size: NA; V: TRBV2; J: TRBJ1-5; CDR3: CASSTPSGGGGDQPQHF; DNA: TGTGCCAGCAGTACCCCGAGCGGAGGGGGCGGCGATCAGCCCCAGCATTTT
D: TRBD2; size: NA; V: TRBV9; J: TRBJ2-1; CDR3: CASSVGTSGEQFF; DNA: TGTGCCAGCAGCGTAGGTACTAGCGGTGAGCAGTTCTTC
D: NA; size: NA; V: TRBV27; J: TRBJ1-2; CDR3: CASSLSGSDGGSYGYTF; DNA: TGTGCCAGCAGTTTATCGGGATCTGACGGAGGAAGCTATGGCTACACCTTC
D: NA; size: NA; V: TRBV30; J: TRBJ2-1; CDR3: CAWSAALPRQNEQFF; DNA: TGTGCCTGGAGTGCGGCGCTTCCGAGACAAAATGAGCAGTTCTTC
D: NA; size: NA; V: TRBV7-9; J: TRBJ2-7; CDR3: CASSLWPGPTLHF; DNA: TGTGCCAGCAGCTTATGGCCGGGTCCTACGTTGCACTTC
D: NA; size: NA; V: TRBV14; J: TRBJ2-5; CDR3: CASSQDKISRTSNQETQYF; DNA: TGTGCCAGCAGCCAAGATAAGATTTCTAGAACTAGTAACCAAGAGACCCAGTACTTC
D: TRBD2; size: NA; V: TRBV28; J: TRBJ2-7; CDR3: CASSGLFYEQYF; DNA: TGTGCCAGCTCGGGACTATTCTACGAGCAGTACTTC
D: TRBD1; size: once; V: TRBV4-1; J: TRBJ2-7; CDR3: CASSHQNRGDYEQYF; DNA: TGCGCCAGCAGCCACCAAAACAGGGGAGACTACGAGCAGTACTTC
D: TRBD1; size: NA; V: TRBV18; J: TRBJ2-7; CDR3: CASSPDRAEQYF; DNA: TGTGCCAGCTCACCGGACAGGGCCGAGCAGTACTTC
D: NA; size: NA; V: TRBV4-2; J: TRBJ2-4; CDR3: CASSVSGVNIQYF; DNA: TGTGCCAGCAGTGTATCGGGGGTGAACATTCAGTACTTC
D: NA; size: NA; V: TRBV28; J: TRBJ2-7; CDR3: CASSLPDRGYEQYF; DNA: TGTGCCAGCAGCCTACCCGACCGGGGCTACGAGCAGTACTTC
D: TRBD1; size: NA; V: TRBV28; J: TRBJ2-7; CDR3: CASTGQATSEQYF; DNA: TGTGCCAGCACGGGACAGGCAACCTCCGAGCAGTACTTC
D: TRBD2; size: NA; V: TRBV5-4; J: TRBJ2-5; CDR3: CASSAGTSGVATQYF; DNA: TGTGCCAGCAGCGCCGGGACTAGCGGGGTAGCTACCCAGTACTTC
D: NA; size: NA; V: TRBV6-1; J: TRBJ2-2; CDR3: CASSEAPDRSTGELFF; DNA: TGTGCCAGCAGTGAAGCACCAGACCGGAGCACCGGGGAGCTGTTTTTT
D: NA; size: NA; V: TRBV19; J: TRBJ1-4; CDR3: CASSISTGGEKLFF; DNA: TGTGCCAGTAGTATTAGTACTGGTGGTGAAAAACTGTTTTTT
D: TRBD2; size: few; V: TRBV7-2; J: TRBJ2-7; CDR3: CASSPRASGRPGRYEQYF; DNA: TGTGCCAGCAGCCCCCGGGCTAGCGGGAGGCCGGGAAGGTACGAGCAGTACTTC
D: TRBD1; size: NA; V: TRBV19; J: TRBJ2-7; CDR3: CASSMRDRDEQYF; DNA: TGTGCCAGTAGTATGCGGGACAGGGACGAGCAGTACTTC
D: NA; size: few; V: TRBV2; J: TRBJ1-5; CDR3: CASCQSYSNQPQHF; DNA: TGTGCCAGCTGTCAGTCTTATAGCAATCAGCCCCAGCATTTT
D: TRBD2; size: NA; V: TRBV4-1; J: TRBJ2-7; CDR3: CASSFRTSTDEQYF; DNA: TGCGCCAGCAGCTTCCGGACTAGCACCGACGAGCAGTACTTC
D: NA; size: NA; V: TRBV15; J: TRBJ1-2; CDR3: CATSRGGRNRAYGYTF; DNA: TGTGCCACCAGCAGAGGGGGCCGGAATCGGGCCTATGGCTACACCTTC
D: TRBD2; size: NA; V: TRBV11-2; J: TRBJ2-7; CDR3: CASSLGSSGRIYEQYF; DNA: TGTGCCAGCAGCTTAGGGTCTAGCGGAAGAATCTACGAGCAGTACTTC
D: TRBD1; size: NA; V: TRBV29-1; J: TRBJ1-5; CDR3: CSVGQGGNQPQHF; DNA: TGCAGCGTCGGACAGGGGGGCAATCAGCCCCAGCATTTT
D: NA; size: NA; V: TRBV27; J: TRBJ1-1; CDR3: CASRGLAEAFF; DNA: TGTGCCAGCAGGGGGCTCGCTGAAGCTTTCTTT